The 28 T cell receptor beta chains below all came from one sample that was sequenced in a study of regulatory T cells in long-lasting Graves disease. Construction of TCR beta libraries relied on iRepertoire HTBI primers and on Arm-PCR targeting CDR3 regions. TCRdb re-called the multiplex PCR reads through MiXCR, storing one row per CDR3 protein. Of about 290,000 distinct CDR3 sequences listed, roughly a fifth are singletons. Sample time point: persistent/refractory GD, antithyroid drugs over 5 years with positive TRAb. Researchers made the TCR library from RNA that was extracted from PBMCs. The source was peripheral blood mononuclear cells (PBMCs), collected when the disease was refractory, from a patient treated with antithyroid drugs. These receptors all stem from a female donor with Graves disease.

The chain combines TRBV29-1 with TRBJ2-3, with 9 bases aligning to TRBD2. V lost 1 base and J lost 3; bases outside the gene matches: 2. Germline-derived CDR1 and CDR2 are SQVTM and ANQGSEA. The CDR3 sequence is 14 residues long. The CDR3 nucleotides read TGCAGCGTTGAAGGACTAGCGGAGACAGATACGCAGTATTTT. Amino acids: CSVEGLAETDTQYF.

This clonotype was seen only a few times. The junction departs from the called germline gene at one end, perhaps through a read error. This chain joins TRBV4-3 and TRBJ2-7, with D possibly being TRBD1 (5 bases). CDR3 length: 14 amino acids. Germline-derived CDR1 and CDR2 are LGHNA and YSLEER. CDR3 protein: CASSQDTGAYEQYF. The CDR3 DNA reads TGTGCCAGCAGCCAAGATACAGGAGCCTACGAGCAGTACTTC.

Many counts were recorded for this clonotype. Relative to the germline gene, one junction end is altered; a read error may explain this. The chain carries TRBV2 and TRBJ2-5; either TRBD1 or TRBD2 may supply D (5 bases each). Germline lookup yields CDR1 SNHLY and CDR2 FYNNEI. The CDR3 extends over 13 amino acids. CDR3 amino acids: CASGDGAQETQYF. CDR3 bases: TGTGCCAGCGGTGACGGGGCACAAGAGACCCAGTACTTC.

This clonotype was seen many times. J is TRBJ1-5 and V is TRBV12-3 or TRBV12-4; D is perhaps TRBD1 (6 bases). The CDR3 totals 13 residues. V dropped 7 bases and J dropped 7 bases, with 14 bases sitting between them. The CDR3 loop reads CASTPQGNQPQHF. In nucleotides, the CDR3 is TGTGCCAGCACTCCACAGGGAAACCAGCCCCAGCATTTT.

This clonotype was observed many times. V and J are TRBV12-3 or TRBV12-4 and TRBJ2-2, with 7 bases fitting TRBD1. The CDR3 is 14 amino acids. V was pared by 7 bases and J by 5 bases, with 7 bases of the junction left unmatched. CDR3 amino acids: CASIGTERTGELFF. The DNA of the CDR3 is TGTGCCAGCATTGGGACAGAACGGACCGGGGAGCTGTTTTTT.

This clonotype occurred many times. V usage is TRBV27 and J usage is TRBJ1-5; 7 bases fit TRBD1. CDR3 size: 14 residues. Germline V gene sequence: CDR1 MNHEY, CDR2 SMNVEV (reference sequence). V lost 1 base and J lost 4; bases outside the gene matches: 1. CDR3 sequence reads: CASSLWDSNQPQHF. CDR3 DNA: TGTGCCAGCAGTTTATGGGACAGTAATCAGCCCCAGCATTTT.

Concerning this clonotype: The junction departs from germline at one end; a sequencing error may be responsible. The rearrangement uses TRBV18 and TRBJ1-2; possibly TRBD1 for D (6 bases). CDR1 is KGHSH and CDR2 is LQKENI in the germline V gene. This CDR3 has 16 residues. Here the CDR3 DNA reads TGTGCCAGCTCACCCGCTCCAGGGGCTTACAACTATGGCCACACCTTC. This gives the protein CASSPAPGAYNYGHTF.

The CDR3 loop is CASSLYSLAGAKNIQYF. CDR3 in DNA: TGTGCCAGCAGTTTATATAGTTTAGCGGGAGCTAAAAACATTCAGTACTTC. V and J are TRBV28 and TRBJ2-4, with TRBD2 identical over 9 bases. With V trimmed by 1 base and J by 4 bases, 8 bases remained unmatched. Germline V gives CDR1 MDHEN, CDR2 SYDVKM. The length of the CDR3 is 17 residues.

This clonotype was found many times. The chain joins TRBV12-3 or TRBV12-4 to TRBJ2-2; 7 nucleotides line up with TRBD2. The CDR3 covers 14 residues. V dropped 5 bases and J dropped 7; count of bases not matched to a gene: 7. DNA of the CDR3: TGTGCCAGCAGTAGGGTCCGGGGGGACGGGGAGCTGTTTTTT. This translates into CASSRVRGDGELFF.

This clonotype was recorded at least ten times. The genes are TRBV12-3 or TRBV12-4 and TRBJ2-4; D is unclear. This CDR3 contains 14 residues. V lost 6 bases and J 0 bases, leaving 9 bases between the germline ends. This chain's CDR3 is CASSPMIAKNIQYF. CDR3 DNA: TGTGCCAGCAGCCCTATGATAGCCAAAAACATTCAGTACTTC.

In its sample, this clonotype was seen a few times. The chain couples TRBV19 to TRBJ1-5, with 10 bases matching TRBD1. The V gene's germline CDR1 is LNHDA and CDR2 SQIVND (reference sequence). J gave up 5 bases and V 6 bases, and 4 bases lay outside the gene matches. The CDR3 is made up of 14 amino acids. The CDR3 sequence is CASRGTGVHQPQHF. CDR3 sequence (DNA): TGTGCCAGTAGGGGGACAGGGGTTCATCAGCCCCAGCATTTT.

The rearrangement joins TRBV9 to TRBJ2-5; D might be TRBD1 or TRBD2, each matching 7 bases. Germline V gene sequence: CDR1 SGDLS, CDR2 YYNGEE. This CDR3 is built from 14 residues. V gave up 5 bases and J gave up 4 bases, with 15 bases separating them. The CDR3 protein is CASRTGRGLETQYF. In DNA, the CDR3 is TGTGCCAGCAGAACAGGGAGGGGGCTAGAGACCCAGTACTTC.

This clonotype has a count of ten or more. The CDR3 bases are TGTGCCAGTAGTATCCCCGGACTGACCACTGAAGCTTTCTTT. Translating gives CASSIPGLTTEAFF. The genes are TRBV19 and TRBJ1-1; D remains unclear. The CDR3 spans 14 residues. Between the trimmed V and J ends, which lost 3 bases and 4 bases, there was a span of 12 bases. Looked up from germline, CDR1 is LNHDA and CDR2 is SQIVND (reference sequence).

This clonotype has a single count. This may be a read error: a much more frequent sequence differs by one nucleotide. The V call is TRBV7-3, the J call TRBJ2-7; TRBD1 aligns across 9 bases. Germline V lookup: CDR1 SGHTA, CDR2 FQGTGA. The CDR3 extends over 14 amino acids. The CDR3 region has the DNA TGTGCCAGCAGCTTACAGGGACAGGGTTACGACCAGTACTTC. Translation: CASSLQGQGYDQYF.

The sample holds many counts of this clonotype. The V call is TRBV14, the J call TRBJ2-2; D is undetermined. There are 15 residues in the CDR3. V lost 5 bases, J lost 3 bases, and 13 bases lay in between. Germline loops: CDR1 SGHDN, CDR2 FVKESK. CDR3 sequence: CASSEGRAYTGELFF. The CDR3 nucleotides read TGTGCCAGCAGCGAAGGAAGGGCCTACACCGGGGAGCTGTTTTTT. Looking up the rest from reference TRBV14 and TRBJ2-2 gives the full variable domain: EAGVTQFPSHSVIEKGQTVTLRCDPISGHDNLYWYRRVMGKEIKFLLHFVKESKQDESGMPNNRFLAERTGGTYSTLKVQPAELEDSGVYFCASSEGRAYTGELFFGEGSRLTVL.

A remark on this clonotype: A read error may be the cause here, since a much bigger clone is one base away. This rearrangement joins TRBV10-3 to TRBJ1-6, with a tentative D call TRBD1 (6 bases). From germline, CDR1 is ENHRY and CDR2 SYGVKD. The CDR3 runs to 14 residues. Here the CDR3 DNA reads TGTGCCACCAGTGAGTCTACAGGGCATTCACCCCTCCACTTT. Translation gives CATSESTGHSPLHF.

About this clonotype: Being one base from a much bigger clone, this may be a read error. The chain joins TRBV19 to TRBJ2-7; TRBD2 matches at 9 bases. In germline, CDR1 is LNHDA, CDR2 SQIVND (reference sequence). The CDR3 runs to 12 residues. Trimming took 9 bases from V and 3 from J; bases not matched to a gene: 3. The CDR3 spells CASSGGFYEQYF. In DNA form, the CDR3 reads TGTGCCAGCAGCGGGGGGTTCTACGAGCAGTACTTC.

This clonotype has a count of ten or more. The rearrangement uses TRBV20-1 and TRBJ1-1; 11 bases line up with TRBD1. V lost 6 bases to trimming and J lost 5 bases; unmatched junction nucleotides: 8. CDR3 size: 14 residues. In germline, CDR1 is DFQATT, CDR2 SNEGSKA (reference sequence). Here the CDR3 DNA reads TGCAGTGCCCAAAGGACAGGGGGCTTGACTGAAGCTTTCTTT. It encodes CSAQRTGGLTEAFF.

The chain links TRBV29-1 to TRBJ2-4; no clear D. Germline V gene sequence: CDR1 SQVTM, CDR2 ANQGSEA. This CDR3 has 11 amino acids. V was shortened by 6 bases and J by 5 bases, with 8 bases between the two germline ends. The CDR3 spells CSVRVQNIQYF. CDR3 nucleotide sequence: TGCAGCGTCCGGGTTCAAAACATTCAGTACTTC.

At least ten counts were recorded for this clonotype. The chain couples TRBV6-2 or TRBV6-3 to TRBJ1-1, with D unclear. Trimming pared 7 bases from V and 6 bases from J, leaving 15 bases between. CDR1 and CDR2 from the germline V gene are MNHEY and SVGEGT. CDR3 length: 13 residues. CDR3 bases: TGTGCCAGCACCGAAGGGTCTAGACCTGAAGCTTTCTTT. Amino acids: CASTEGSRPEAFF.

Ten or more counts support this clonotype. The J gene is TRBJ1-5, the V gene TRBV12-3 or TRBV12-4; D may be TRBD1 (6 bases). The CDR3 is 14 amino acids. V lost 6 bases to trimming and J lost 9 bases, with 18 bases between them. The CDR3 loop reads CASRPTGPLVPQHF. Here the CDR3 DNA reads TGTGCCAGCAGGCCGACAGGACCGCTTGTGCCCCAGCATTTT.

The gene calls are TRBV14 and TRBJ1-1; no reliable D call. V was cut by 5 bases and J by 1 base, with 17 bases left in between. The CDR3 sequence is 16 residues long. Germline CDR1 and CDR2: SGHDN and FVKESK. The CDR3 DNA is TGTGCCAGCAGCAAAAGGCACGTGTCGGGGAACACTGAAGCTTTCTTT. Translating gives CASSKRHVSGNTEAFF.

This clonotype was counted at least ten times. This chain uses TRBV12-3 or TRBV12-4 with TRBJ1-2; no firm D call. The CDR3 covers 15 residues. V lost 3 bases to trimming and J lost 2 bases, with 13 bases between them. This chain's CDR3 is CASSFNSGHNYGYTF. CDR3 sequence (DNA): TGTGCCAGCAGTTTTAATTCCGGGCACAACTATGGCTACACCTTC.

The V and J genes are TRBV7-9 and TRBJ2-7; D might be TRBD1 (5 bases). There are 13 residues in the CDR3. V was shortened by 2 bases and J by 5 bases, with 10 bases between the two germline ends. Germline loops: CDR1 SEHNR, CDR2 FQNEAQ (reference sequence). The CDR3 loop is CASSLQGWDEQYF. The CDR3 DNA follows: TGTGCCAGCAGCTTACAGGGTTGGGACGAGCAGTACTTC. Full variable domain (outside the CDR3, taken from reference TRBV7-9 and TRBJ2-7): DTGVSQNPRHKITKRGQNVTFRCDPISEHNRLYWYRQTLGQGPEFLTYFQNEAQLEKSRLLSDRFSAERPKGSFSTLEIQRTEQGDSAMYLCASSLQGWDEQYFGPGTRLTVT.

The rearrangement uses TRBV2 and TRBJ2-2; 8 bases match TRBD2. CDR1 and CDR2 from the germline V gene are SNHLY and FYNNEI. J was trimmed by 3 bases and V by 6 bases; bases with no gene match: 6. The length of the CDR3 is 15 residues. CDR3 loop: CASRGLAGDTGELFF. The CDR3 coding sequence is TGTGCCAGCAGGGGGCTAGCGGGCGACACCGGGGAGCTGTTTTTT.

This clonotype was detected a few times. The rearrangement uses TRBV18 and TRBJ2-5; a possible D gene is TRBD2 (5 bases). The CDR3 is 14 residues long. V dropped 5 bases and J dropped 5 bases, with 15 bases sitting between them. CDR1 is KGHSH and CDR2 is LQKENI in the germline V gene. The CDR3 DNA is TGTGCCAGCTCAACCGGGCAACGCGGGGAGACCCAGTACTTC. Amino acid sequence: CASSTGQRGETQYF.

This clonotype was detected only a few times. The genes are TRBV18 and TRBJ1-2, with TRBD1 matching 10 bases. V lost 3 bases and J lost 3; bases outside the gene matches: 4. CDR3 length: 15 residues. Germline CDR1 and CDR2: KGHSH and LQKENI. The DNA for the CDR3 is TGTGCCAGCTCACCGGGGACAGGGGTAGACTATGGCTACACCTTC. This sequence encodes CASSPGTGVDYGYTF.

This clonotype came up many times. The chain recombines TRBV6-2 or TRBV6-3 with TRBJ1-2; no definite D call. The CDR3 contains 15 residues. From germline, CDR1 is MNHEY and CDR2 SVGEGT. Trimming pared 5 bases from V and 4 bases from J, leaving 17 bases between. Here the CDR3 reads CASSPLGVRGYGYTF. The CDR3 bases are TGTGCCAGCAGTCCCCTGGGAGTGCGAGGCTATGGCTACACCTTC.